These 21 T cell receptor beta chains share one sample of origin, sequenced in a study of shared T cell receptors in the human thymus. The data were produced by immunoSEQ multiplex PCR, yet TCRdb's version contains in-frame clones alone and is incomplete. Among about 540,000 clones, around 82% were seen once, and the ten largest hold 0.01% to 0.015%. The sample was also linked to a second study, of human thymus T cells.

Sequencing was carried out using thymocytes. The source is a boy in the first two years of life with a congenital heart defect.

V usage is TRBV6-7 and J usage is TRBJ2-1; 11 nucleotides agree with TRBD2. TRBV6-7 is annotated as an ORF whose role is uncertain. The CDR3 has 16 amino acids. Trimming took 0 bases from V and 9 from J; bases not matched to a gene: 7. Here the CDR3 DNA reads TGTGCCAGCAGTTACTCGACACTAGCGGGAGTTAGTGAGCAGTTCTTC. Its protein product is CASSYSTLAGVSEQFF.

V gene TRBV10-3 combines with J gene TRBJ1-1; 8 bases are a match to TRBD1. Germline V gene data show CDR1 as ENHRY and CDR2 as SYGVKD. The CDR3 contains 14 residues. Germline trimming cut 2 bases from V and 5 bases from J; bases unmatched to any gene: 4. CDR3 sequence: CAISETGGRTEAFF. CDR3 sequence (DNA): TGTGCCATCAGTGAGACAGGGGGAAGGACTGAAGCTTTCTTT.

V and J are TRBV4-2 and TRBJ1-6, with TRBD1 as a possible D gene (6 bases). Trimming took off 1 base at V and 3 bases at J, with 10 bases between the two ends. CDR1 and CDR2 from the germline V gene are LGHNA and YNFKEQ. The CDR3 length is 16 residues. DNA for the CDR3: TGTGCCAGCAGCCAAGTAGAGACAGGCTATAATTCACCCCTCCACTTT. Protein: CASSQVETGYNSPLHF.

The chain combines TRBV6-6 with TRBJ2-1, with 8 positions matching TRBD1. Trimming cost V 6 bases and J 5 bases; bases outside gene matches: 12. This CDR3 contains 16 residues. CDR1 and CDR2 (germline): MNHNY, SVGAGI (reference sequence). The CDR3 DNA follows: TGTGCCAGCAGCTCACCGGACAGGGAATACCACAATGAGCAGTTCTTC. It translates to CASSSPDREYHNEQFF.

This clone occurred a few times. CDR3 nucleotides: TGTGCCAGCAGCCCTGAGACAGGGGCCATGAACACCGGGGAGCTGTTTTTT. Amino acid sequence: CASSPETGAMNTGELFF. The chain combines TRBV5-4 with TRBJ2-2, with 8 bases that match TRBD1. The junction had 9 bases not matched to a gene; V was cut back by 4 bases and J by 1 base. The CDR3 loop spans 17 amino acids. Germline V gene data show CDR1 as SGHNT and CDR2 as YYREEE (reference sequence).

The chain combines TRBV5-1 with TRBJ2-5; TRBD1 matches at 8 bases. Germline V gene data show CDR1 as SGHRS and CDR2 as YFSETQ. V shed 0 bases, J shed 3 bases, and the junction held 1 base outside the gene matches. This CDR3 has 14 amino acids. CDR3 region: CASSLDRGKETQYF. In DNA form, the CDR3 reads TGCGCCAGCAGCTTGGACAGGGGGAAAGAGACCCAGTACTTC.

J is TRBJ2-7 and V is TRBV2; 8 nucleotides agree with TRBD1. Germline lookup yields CDR1 SNHLY and CDR2 FYNNEI. Trimming removed 6 bases from V and 3 bases from J; junction bases left unmatched: 10. This CDR3 spans 15 amino acids. CDR3 in DNA: TGTGCCAGCAGAGGACAGGGACCCTTTAACTACGAGCAGTACTTC. This sequence encodes CASRGQGPFNYEQYF.

This chain links TRBV4-1 with TRBJ2-3, with 10 bases that match TRBD2. The CDR3 consists of 16 residues. Per the germline V gene, CDR1 is MGHRA and CDR2 is YSYEKL. After removal of 3 bases from V and 0 bases from J, the junction contained 3 bases not matched to a gene. CDR3 sequence (DNA): TGCGCCAGCAGCCACCGGACTAGCGGAAGCACAGATACGCAGTATTTT. Translating gives CASSHRTSGSTDTQYF.

The rearrangement joins TRBV11-3 to TRBJ2-1; D is possibly TRBD2 (6 bases). The V end lost 1 base, the J end lost 8 bases, and 9 bases lay between the germline ends. The CDR3 is 13 amino acids. Germline CDR1 SGHNT, CDR2 YENEEA. CDR3 sequence: CASSLAPGDEQFF. The CDR3 DNA sequence: TGTGCCAGCAGCTTAGCCCCGGGGGATGAGCAGTTCTTC.

For this clone: This CDR3 is also generated by other DNA sequences in the sample. This chain connects TRBV6-5 to TRBJ2-7, with TRBD2 matching 10 bases. This CDR3 comprises 14 residues. The germline V gene has CDR1 MNHEY and CDR2 SVGAGI. The V gene end was trimmed by 6 bases and the J gene end by 0 bases; junction bases not matched to a gene: 2. CDR3 bases: TGTGCCAGCAGGAGGACTAGCGGCTCCTACGAGCAGTACTTC. As protein: CASRRTSGSYEQYF.

The chain employs TRBV28 and TRBJ2-7; 11 bases line up with TRBD2. This CDR3 contains 15 residues. With 6 bases clipped from V and 4 bases from J, the junction kept 8 bases outside the gene matches. CDR1 and CDR2 from the germline V gene are MDHEN and SYDVKM. In DNA, the CDR3 is TGTGCCAGCAGCAGTAGCGGGAGGGAAGGTTACGAGCAGTACTTC. Protein: CASSSSGREGYEQYF.

The chain links TRBV5-4 to TRBJ2-5, with TRBD2 matching 7 bases. Germline V lookup: CDR1 SGHNT, CDR2 YYREEE (reference sequence). The CDR3 runs 13 residues. The ends lost 3 bases at V and 7 bases at J; junction bases unmatched: 6. CDR3 nucleotide sequence: TGTGCCAGCAGCTCGGACTCGGGGGGGACCCAGTACTTC. This encodes CASSSDSGGTQYF.

This sequence joins TRBV6-6 and TRBJ1-5; 9 positions match TRBD1. The CDR3 contains 15 residues. V lost 5 bases to trimming and J lost 8 bases; unmatched junction nucleotides: 10. Looked up from germline, CDR1 is MNHNY and CDR2 is SVGAGI (reference sequence). Here the CDR3 DNA reads TGTGCCAGCAGTGCCCCGGGACAGGGATGGGAGCCCCAGCATTTT. Amino acids: CASSAPGQGWEPQHF.

The rearrangement uses TRBV7-2 and TRBJ2-2; D is perhaps TRBD1 (5 bases). The CDR3 runs 15 residues. Germline values: CDR1 SGHTA, CDR2 FQGNSA. Trimming took 0 bases from V and 1 from J, leaving 6 bases between them. The CDR3: CASSLARGNTGELFF. DNA for the CDR3: TGTGCCAGCAGCTTAGCTAGGGGGAACACCGGGGAGCTGTTTTTT.

V gene TRBV4-3 combines with J gene TRBJ2-3; 9 positions agree with TRBD2. Germline loops: CDR1 LGHNA, CDR2 YSLEER. CDR3 length: 19 residues. Losses at the gene ends were 0 bases for V and 2 bases for J; bases not matched to a gene: 12. CDR3 nucleotides: TGCGCCAGCAGCCAAGATCGTAAGGGCGGGACTAGCCTCACAGATACGCAGTATTTT. Its protein is CASSQDRKGGTSLTDTQYF.

The rearrangement links TRBV28 to TRBJ2-7, with 9 positions matching TRBD2. The V gene end was trimmed by 4 bases and the J gene end by 5 bases; junction bases not matched to a gene: 9. CDR1 and CDR2 from the germline V gene are MDHEN and SYDVKM. CDR3 size: 15 residues. Here the CDR3 DNA reads TGTGCCAGCAGTTCTGCGGGGGGGCAGGGGAACGAGCAGTACTTC. Its protein product is CASSSAGGQGNEQYF. The full variable domain, in which reference TRBV28 and TRBJ2-7 provide the parts outside the CDR3, is DVKVTQSSRYLVKRTGEKVFLECVQDMDHENMFWYRQDPGLGLRLIYFSYDVKMKEKGDIPEGYSVSREKKERFSLILESASTNQTSMYLCASSSAGGQGNEQYFGPGTRLTVT.

This chain links TRBV10-3 with TRBJ2-5; 8 bases map to TRBD2. The CDR3 length is 12 residues. CDR1 is ENHRY and CDR2 is SYGVKD in the germline V gene. V trimming: 10 bases; J trimming: 4 bases; junction bases outside the gene matches: 5. The CDR3 here is CATGRARETQYF. The CDR3 DNA follows: TGTGCCACCGGGAGGGCTAGAGAGACCCAGTACTTC.

The rearrangement links TRBV5-4 to TRBJ2-5; 7 nucleotides match TRBD1. CDR3 length: 13 amino acids. Trimming at V came to 3 bases and at J to 5 bases, leaving 4 bases not matched to a gene. Looked up from germline, CDR1 is SGHNT and CDR2 is YYREEE (reference sequence). The CDR3 region has the DNA TGTGCCAGCAGCTCCCACAGGGGCGAGACCCAGTACTTC. Encoded protein: CASSSHRGETQYF.

The chain joins TRBV28 to TRBJ2-7; 9 nucleotides match TRBD1. The trim removed 3 bases at V and 4 bases at J, leaving 10 bases unmatched. Germline lookup yields CDR1 MDHEN and CDR2 SYDVKM. CDR3 size: 16 residues. The DNA for the CDR3 is TGTGCCAGCAGTTTTCGCAACAGGGGGCGCGCATACGAGCAGTACTTC. This gives the protein CASSFRNRGRAYEQYF. The variable domain in full, with the rest retrieved from reference TRBV28 and TRBJ2-7, is DVKVTQSSRYLVKRTGEKVFLECVQDMDHENMFWYRQDPGLGLRLIYFSYDVKMKEKGDIPEGYSVSREKKERFSLILESASTNQTSMYLCASSFRNRGRAYEQYFGPGTRLTVT.

This clone has only a few counts. The chain employs TRBV29-1 and TRBJ2-5; 8 bases match TRBD2. From germline, CDR1 is SQVTM and CDR2 ANQGSEA. The CDR3 covers 16 residues. V trimming: 7 bases; J trimming: 1 base; junction bases outside the gene matches: 14. CDR3 loop: CSAPPGRGDTQETQYF. In DNA form, the CDR3 reads TGCAGCGCCCCCCCCGGGAGGGGCGACACCCAAGAGACCCAGTACTTC.

The genes are TRBV19 and TRBJ2-3; D is perhaps TRBD2 (6 bases). CDR1 and CDR2 (germline): LNHDA, SQIVND (reference sequence). Trimming left V 5 bases short and J 8 bases short, with 20 bases between. This CDR3 contains 15 residues. In DNA, the CDR3 is TGTGCCAGTAGTGCCCCTGGAGCGTTGGAGGGTACGCAGTATTTT. Translation gives CASSAPGALEGTQYF. The full variable domain, rest sourced from reference TRBV19 and TRBJ2-3, is DGGITQSPKYLFRKEGQNVTLSCEQNLNHDAMYWYRQDPGQGLRLIYYSQIVNDFQKGDIAEGYSVSREKKESFPLTVTSAQKNPTAFYLCASSAPGALEGTQYFGPGTRLTVL.